Listed here are 20 T cell receptor beta chains from one sample, sequenced in a study of shared clonotypes between healthy human individuals. Sequenced by immunoSEQ multiplex PCR; TCRdb stores in-frame clones only, minus some. The profile shows about 2.5 million clones, less than 95% of them singletons. Material for sequencing was naive CD4+ T cells from PBMCs. As for subset: CD45RA+ positively selected. All receptors derive from a young man in good health. Some clones in this sample may be carry-over from other donors' samples.

The chain couples TRBV11-3 to TRBJ2-2; D possibly uses TRBD1 or TRBD2 (5 bases each). The germline gives CDR1 SGHNT, CDR2 YENEEA. The CDR3 extends over 15 amino acids. The ends were cut back, 0 bases at V and 6 bases at J, with 11 bases in the middle. CDR3 region: CASSLEGTVPGELFF. The DNA of the CDR3 is TGTGCCAGCAGCTTAGAAGGGACCGTGCCCGGGGAGCTGTTTTTT.

V gene TRBV5-4 combines with J gene TRBJ2-7, with 11 bases matching TRBD2. CDR3 length: 18 residues. CDR1 is SGHNT, CDR2 YYREEE, per germline (reference sequence). Trimming cost V 0 bases and J 4 bases; bases outside gene matches: 12. CDR3 sequence (DNA): TGTGCCAGCAGCTTGGGGGGGACTAGCGGAGGGGTTCCTTACGAGCAGTACTTC. The encoded protein is CASSLGGTSGGVPYEQYF. Drawing the rest from reference TRBV5-4 and TRBJ2-7, the complete variable domain is ETGVTQSPTHLIKTRGQQVTLRCSSQSGHNTVSWYQQALGQGPQFIFQYYREEENGRGNFPPRFSGLQFPNYSSELNVNALELDDSALYLCASSLGGTSGGVPYEQYFGPGTRLTVT.

The chain employs TRBV7-9 and TRBJ1-1; D unresolved. Germline assignment: CDR1 SEHNR and CDR2 FQNEAQ (reference sequence). The CDR3 length is 15 residues. The germline V and J ends were trimmed by 3 bases and 1 base, with 12 bases remaining between them. CDR3: CASSFYARSNTEAFF. CDR3 sequence (DNA): TGTGCCAGCAGCTTTTACGCCAGGTCGAACACTGAAGCTTTCTTT.

The gene calls are TRBV28 and TRBJ1-5; D is unresolved. There are 11 residues in the CDR3. Germline V gene data show CDR1 as MDHEN and CDR2 as SYDVKM. Trimming left V 2 bases short and J 9 bases short, with 5 bases between. CDR3 DNA sequence: TGTGCCAGCAGTTTAGTGGGGCCCCAGCATTTT. Its protein product is CASSLVGPQHF. The full variable domain, rest sourced from reference TRBV28 and TRBJ1-5, is DVKVTQSSRYLVKRTGEKVFLECVQDMDHENMFWYRQDPGLGLRLIYFSYDVKMKEKGDIPEGYSVSREKKERFSLILESASTNQTSMYLCASSLVGPQHFGDGTRLSIL.

The J gene is TRBJ2-7, the V gene TRBV4-1, with TRBD2 identical over 9 bases. V dropped 0 bases and J dropped 4; count of bases not matched to a gene: 10. The CDR3 totals 17 residues. The germline V gene encodes CDR1 MGHRA and CDR2 YSYEKL. CDR3 sequence reads: CASSQDEDSGRSYEQYF. The CDR3 DNA reads TGCGCCAGCAGCCAAGATGAGGACAGCGGGAGGAGTTACGAGCAGTACTTC.

This clone was seen just once. This chain uses TRBV28 with TRBJ1-2; 7 nucleotides match TRBD1. The trim removed 7 bases at V and 7 bases at J, leaving 15 bases unmatched. CDR1 and CDR2 from the germline V gene are MDHEN and SYDVKM. This CDR3 comprises 15 residues. DNA of the CDR3: TGTGCCAGCACCTTAGACAGGGACGGGCGTGGTGGCTACACCTTC. Its protein product is CASTLDRDGRGGYTF.

The chain uses TRBV11-3 and TRBJ2-5; 7 positions agree with TRBD2. Trimming at V came to 3 bases and at J to 3 bases, leaving 10 bases not matched to a gene. The CDR3 consists of 16 residues. Per the germline V gene, CDR1 is SGHNT and CDR2 is YENEEA. The CDR3: CASSFRSGTKKETQYF. The CDR3 DNA reads TGTGCCAGCAGCTTTAGGTCGGGGACTAAAAAAGAGACCCAGTACTTC.

This clone was picked up one time. CDR3 nucleotides: TGTGCCAGCTCACTAAACAGGGAGGCTAACTATGGCTACACCTTC. This sequence encodes CASSLNREANYGYTF. The rearrangement links TRBV18 to TRBJ1-2; D perhaps matches TRBD1 (6 bases). CDR1 and CDR2 from the germline V gene are KGHSH and LQKENI. The CDR3 is made up of 15 amino acids. V was trimmed by 4 bases and J by 0 bases, leaving 12 bases between them.

This chain joins TRBV19 and TRBJ2-2; 12 nucleotides match TRBD1. The CDR3 contains 19 residues. Germline CDR1 reads LNHDA; CDR2 reads SQIVND (reference sequence). V trimming: 3 bases; J trimming: 0 bases; junction bases outside the gene matches: 8. CDR3 sequence (DNA): TGTGCCAGTAGTATTTGGGACAGGGGGCGATGGTCGAACACCGGGGAGCTGTTTTTT. Translating it yields CASSIWDRGRWSNTGELFF.

The chain links TRBV19 to TRBJ2-1; D is possibly TRBD1 or TRBD2 (5 bases each). CDR3 length: 14 residues. Per germline, CDR1 LNHDA and CDR2 SQIVND (reference sequence). V lost 7 bases to trimming and J lost 8 bases, with 18 bases between them. CDR3 sequence: CASTPGPYVDEQFF. The DNA of the CDR3 is TGTGCCAGTACACCGGGACCTTACGTCGATGAGCAGTTCTTC. Full variable domain (rest looked up from reference TRBV19 and TRBJ2-1): DGGITQSPKYLFRKEGQNVTLSCEQNLNHDAMYWYRQDPGQGLRLIYYSQIVNDFQKGDIAEGYSVSREKKESFPLTVTSAQKNPTAFYLCASTPGPYVDEQFFGPGTRLTVL.

The chain couples TRBV30 to TRBJ2-7, with a tentative D call TRBD2 (6 bases). Per germline, CDR1 GTSNPN and CDR2 SVGIG (reference sequence). Trimming shortened V by 4 bases and J by 5 bases, and 15 bases separated the two germline ends. The CDR3 covers 13 residues. CDR3 DNA: TGTGCCTGGAAACAGGAGGGATTCGACGAGCAGTACTTC. It specifies CAWKQEGFDEQYF.

The chain has TRBV5-6 and TRBJ2-7, with TRBD1 matching over 10 bases. Germline CDR1 reads SGHDT; CDR2 reads YYEEEE. Trimming removed 5 bases from V and 6 bases from J; junction bases left unmatched: 2. The CDR3 consists of 12 residues. The DNA for the CDR3 is TGTGCCAGCAGTTGGGACAGGGGCGAGCAGTACTTC. This translates into CASSWDRGEQYF.

V gene TRBV15 combines with J gene TRBJ2-3, with 13 positions matching TRBD2. CDR3 size: 16 residues. Trimming cost V 4 bases and J 6 bases; bases outside gene matches: 7. Germline CDR1 reads LNHNV; CDR2 reads YYDKDF (reference sequence). The CDR3 nucleotides read TGTGCCACCAGCATAGGACTAGCGGGAGTTGTGGATACGCAGTATTTT. Translating it yields CATSIGLAGVVDTQYF.

The V gene is TRBV25-1, the J gene TRBJ2-3, with a possible D match to TRBD1 (7 bases). V gave up 5 bases and J gave up 2 bases, with 17 bases separating them. Germline CDR1 and CDR2: MGHDK and SYGVNS. There are 16 residues in the CDR3. The DNA for the CDR3 is TGTGCCAGCAGTTTCCGGGGGACAGACTACACAGATACGCAGTATTTT. Amino acids: CASSFRGTDYTDTQYF.

The V gene is TRBV6-5, the J gene TRBJ2-1; 9 nucleotides line up with TRBD1. J was trimmed by 1 base and V by 7 bases; bases with no gene match: 2. Germline V CDR1 and CDR2: MNHEY, SVGAGI. The CDR3 loop spans 14 amino acids. This CDR3 reads CASTGQGSYNEQFF. CDR3 nucleotide sequence: TGTGCCAGCACCGGACAGGGGTCCTACAATGAGCAGTTCTTC.

The chain combines TRBV4-1 with TRBJ1-2; TRBD1 matches 8 bases. The V gene's germline CDR1 is MGHRA and CDR2 YSYEKL. V was clipped by 3 bases and J by 5 bases; unmatched bases: 11. This CDR3 comprises 16 residues. The CDR3 spells CASSHPGQGKGYGYTF. The CDR3 DNA is TGCGCCAGCAGCCATCCAGGACAGGGCAAGGGGTATGGCTACACCTTC.

The rearrangement joins TRBV20-1 to TRBJ1-1, with a weak D call TRBD1 (6 bases). V was cut by 5 bases and J by 7 bases, with 11 bases left in between. The CDR3 runs 11 residues. Germline CDR1 and CDR2: DFQATT and SNEGSKA (reference sequence). CDR3 protein: CSAQGQNEAFF. DNA for the CDR3: TGCAGTGCTCAAGGACAGAATGAAGCTTTCTTT.

Notes on this clone: Additional DNA sequences in this sample encode the identical CDR3. The rearrangement links TRBV5-6 to TRBJ2-3; 7 bases fit TRBD2. The CDR3 is 15 residues long. The trim removed 0 bases at V and 1 base at J, leaving 2 bases unmatched. The germline V gene encodes CDR1 SGHDT and CDR2 YYEEEE. The CDR3 protein is CASSLGTSGTDTQYF. In DNA form, the CDR3 reads TGTGCCAGCAGCTTGGGTACTAGCGGCACAGATACGCAGTATTTT.

This clone was counted once. V is TRBV18 and J is TRBJ1-3; the D is unclear. CDR1 KGHSH and CDR2 LQKENI come from the germline V gene. CDR3 length: 18 residues. V lost 2 bases and J lost 0, with 17 bases in between. The CDR3 loop is CASSPSDTGSNSGNTIYF. The CDR3 nucleotides read TGTGCCAGCTCACCATCCGACACCGGGAGCAACTCTGGAAACACCATATATTTT.

This chain uses TRBV27 with TRBJ2-3; weak D call: TRBD2 (6 bases). Trimming removed 5 bases at V and 4 bases at J, with 16 bases between. The length of the CDR3 is 15 residues. The germline CDR1 and CDR2 sequences are MNHEY and SMNVEV (reference sequence). Written as DNA, the CDR3 is TGTGCCAGCAGTCCCTTTGCGGGGAGTGCAGATACGCAGTATTTT. The encoded protein is CASSPFAGSADTQYF.